What follows are 8 T cell receptor beta chains derived from one specimen sequenced in a study of T cells in Graves' hyperthyroidism and ophthalmopathy. TCR beta CDR3 sequences were amplified from RNA transcripts. First-round RT-PCR with HTBI primers amplified the TCR CDR3 region. TCRdb redid the calling of the multiplex PCR reads with MiXCR, one entry per CDR3 protein. The sample lists around 440,000 distinct CDR3 sequences; less than 20% were seen once. Specimen: blood. These receptors all stem from a young woman with Graves' hyperthyroidism.

The V gene is TRBV30, the J gene TRBJ2-5, with D possibly matching TRBD2 (7 bases). In germline, CDR1 is GTSNPN, CDR2 SVGIG (reference sequence). The V end lost 4 bases, the J end lost 5 bases, and 14 bases lay between the germline ends. This CDR3 comprises 13 residues. The CDR3 region is CAWKGGPGETQYF. CDR3 in DNA: TGTGCCTGGAAGGGGGGGCCAGGGGAGACCCAGTACTTC.

This clonotype was detected ten times or more. CDR3 DNA sequence: TGTGCTAGTGGTAGCGGGGGATACAATGAGCAGTTCTTC. It codes for CASGSGGYNEQFF. The genes are TRBV12-5 and TRBJ2-1, with 8 bases aligning to TRBD2. The CDR3 is 13 amino acids. V was pared by 5 bases and J by 4 bases, with 1 base of the junction left unmatched. CDR1 and CDR2 (germline): LGHNT, FRNRAP.

This clonotype was detected only a few times. This CDR3 reads CASSQEQRTTDTQYF. The CDR3 DNA reads as TGTGCCAGCAGCCAAGAGCAGAGAACCACAGATACGCAGTATTTT. V is TRBV4-2 and J is TRBJ2-3, with D unresolved. V lost 0 bases, J lost 2 bases, and 9 bases lay in between. The length of the CDR3 is 15 residues. The V gene's germline CDR1 is LGHNA and CDR2 YNFKEQ.

This clonotype has a count of ten or more. The chain is built from TRBV27 and TRBJ2-7, with TRBD2 matching over 15 bases. The junction had 7 bases not matched to a gene; V was cut back by 5 bases and J by 2 bases. In germline, CDR1 is MNHEY, CDR2 SMNVEV (reference sequence). The CDR3 contains 17 residues. The CDR3 here is CASSTPGLAGGTYEQYF. CDR3 nucleotide sequence: TGTGCCAGCAGTACTCCGGGACTAGCGGGGGGAACCTACGAGCAGTACTTC.

This clonotype has a single count. The chain carries TRBV12-5 and TRBJ2-2; 8 bases agree with TRBD1. V was clipped by 7 bases and J by 4 bases; unmatched bases: 5. The CDR3 totals 14 residues. Germline-derived CDR1 and CDR2 are LGHNT and FRNRAP. CDR3 coding DNA: TGTGCTAGTGCCCCGACAGGGGTCACCGGGGAGCTGTTTTTT. It yields the protein CASAPTGVTGELFF.

This sequence joins TRBV3-1 and TRBJ2-5, with TRBD2 matching over 8 bases. J gave up 5 bases and V 1 base, and 9 bases lay outside the gene matches. The CDR3 sequence is 16 residues long. Germline CDR1 is LGHDT and CDR2 is YNNKEL (reference sequence). CDR3 protein: CASSQGGGRGEETQYF. DNA for the CDR3: TGTGCCAGCAGCCAAGGCGGAGGGCGGGGGGAGGAGACCCAGTACTTC.

In this sample, this clonotype turned up many times. J is TRBJ1-5 and V is TRBV4-1; D possibly corresponds to TRBD1 (5 bases). The CDR3 has 16 residues. V dropped 0 bases and J dropped 3 bases, with 12 bases sitting between them. Germline CDR1 and CDR2: MGHRA and YSYEKL. Here the CDR3 DNA reads TGCGCCAGCAGCCAAGATTTGGGACGGTCCAATCAGCCCCAGCATTTT. It specifies CASSQDLGRSNQPQHF.

This clonotype was counted at least ten times. The V gene is TRBV18, the J gene TRBJ2-7; TRBD1 matches at 8 bases. Germline V CDR1 and CDR2: KGHSH, LQKENI. This CDR3 region has 15 residues. Trimming removed 6 bases from V and 3 bases from J; junction bases left unmatched: 10. In nucleotides, the CDR3 is TGTGCCAGCTCCCTTACAGGGGGAACCGACTACGAGCAGTACTTC. Encoded protein: CASSLTGGTDYEQYF. Looking up the rest from reference TRBV18 and TRBJ2-7 gives the full variable domain: NAGVMQNPRHLVRRRGQEARLRCSPMKGHSHVYWYRQLPEEGLKFMVYLQKENIIDESGMPKERFSAEFPKEGPSILRIQQVVRGDSAAYFCASSLTGGTDYEQYFGPGTRLTVT.